This passage covers 18 T cell receptor beta chains from one sample sequenced in a study of beta chain features in type 1 diabetes. Findings and caveats of the study: Moderate but significant shortening of TCRB CDR3s was recorded in all four CD4+ subsets from Type 1 diabetes patients.

Expressed TCRB transcripts were sequenced after all isolated RNA was converted to cDNA. Assay: immunoSEQ multiplex PCR; the TCRdb copy retains only in-frame clones and omits some. The repertoire holds 250,000 to 350,000 clones, with roughly 15% as singletons. Their specific antigens are unknown. Sequencing used naive CD4+ T cells from blood. These TCRs come from a man between 18 and 35 years old with type 1 diabetes.

This clone appeared a few times. This chain connects TRBV28 to TRBJ1-2; no definite D call. CDR1 and CDR2 (germline): MDHEN, SYDVKM. This CDR3 has 13 residues. Between the trimmed V and J ends, which lost 2 bases and 3 bases, there was a span of 7 bases. The CDR3 DNA is TGTGCCAGCAGTTTACAGGTCCACTATGGCTACACCTTC. As protein: CASSLQVHYGYTF.

The gene calls are TRBV2 and TRBJ2-2, with no clear D. CDR3 size: 12 residues. Germline-derived CDR1 and CDR2 are SNHLY and FYNNEI. Trimming took off 10 bases at V and 0 bases at J, with 6 bases between the two ends. As DNA, the CDR3 is TGTGCCATAACACCGAACACCGGGGAGCTGTTTTTT. Amino acid sequence: CAITPNTGELFF.

The chain couples TRBV30 to TRBJ2-5, with 10 bases that match TRBD2. The CDR3 runs 16 residues. V lost 0 bases, J lost 6 bases, and 10 bases stayed unmatched. Per the germline V gene, CDR1 is GTSNPN and CDR2 is SVGIG (reference sequence). CDR3 in DNA: TGTGCCTGGAGTGTGTTGTTAGCGGGGGGTTTTAAGACCCAGTACTTC. Its protein product is CAWSVLLAGGFKTQYF.

This clone appeared a few times. The chain recombines TRBV5-1 with TRBJ1-5; the D is unclear. Germline V gene lookup returns CDR1 SGHRS and CDR2 YFSETQ. Trimming left V 4 bases short and J 0 bases short, with 11 bases between. This CDR3 has 15 amino acids. CDR3 residues: CASSLDGDSNQPQHF. In DNA form, the CDR3 reads TGCGCCAGCAGCCTGGACGGAGATAGCAATCAGCCCCAGCATTTT.

CDR3 loop: CASSQDPGSNEQFF. The DNA for the CDR3 is TGCGCCAGCAGCCAAGACCCGGGGTCTAATGAGCAGTTCTTC. The chain uses TRBV4-3 and TRBJ2-1, with D perhaps TRBD2 (5 bases). This CDR3 has 14 residues. The V end lost 0 bases, the J end lost 7 bases, and 10 bases lay between the germline ends. Germline V CDR1 and CDR2: LGHNA, YSLEER.

This clone was seen a few times. The CDR3 here is CASSLHGIQGPATEAFF. The CDR3 nucleotides read TGTGCCAGCAGCTTACACGGAATTCAGGGTCCGGCCACTGAAGCTTTCTTT. This chain links TRBV7-9 with TRBJ1-1; D possibly corresponds to TRBD1 (5 bases). The CDR3 loop spans 17 amino acids. From germline, CDR1 is SEHNR and CDR2 FQNEAQ (reference sequence). V was pared by 2 bases and J by 4 bases, with 20 bases between.

There are a few counts of this clone. The chain uses TRBV21-1 and TRBJ2-1; TRBD1 is the table's D call and was not checked against the DNA. TRBV21-1 is deemed a pseudogene. CDR3 size: 16 residues. The CDR3 sequence: CASSTRYREYHNEQFF. For the CDR3, the DNA is TGTGCCAGCAGCACCCGGTACAGAGAATATCACAATGAGCAGTTCTTC.

V is TRBV19 and J is TRBJ2-2; tentative D call: TRBD1 (6 bases). Germline-derived CDR1 and CDR2 are LNHDA and SQIVND (reference sequence). The V end was cut by 5 bases, the J end by 6 bases, with 13 bases between. The CDR3 spans 14 residues. CDR3: CASSRRQAAGELFF. The CDR3 DNA is TGTGCCAGTAGTCGCCGACAGGCGGCCGGGGAGCTGTTTTTT.

The chain is built from TRBV9 and TRBJ2-4, with TRBD2 matching over 14 bases. CDR1 is SGDLS and CDR2 is YYNGEE in the germline V gene. V lost 3 bases to trimming and J lost 0 bases; unmatched junction nucleotides: 5. This CDR3 spans 18 amino acids. CDR3 in amino acids: CASSAGLAGEVAKNIQYF. For the CDR3, the DNA is TGTGCCAGCAGCGCGGGACTAGCGGGAGAGGTAGCCAAAAACATTCAGTACTTC.

A few counts support this clone. The rearrangement uses TRBV11-2 and TRBJ2-7, with 7 bases aligning to TRBD2. The CDR3 consists of 17 residues. With 3 bases clipped from V and 0 bases from J, the junction kept 11 bases outside the gene matches. Per germline, CDR1 SGHAT and CDR2 FQNNGV. CDR3 sequence reads: CASSFTSSGLNSYEQYF. The CDR3 DNA sequence: TGTGCCAGCAGCTTTACTTCTAGCGGCTTAAACTCCTACGAGCAGTACTTC. Full variable domain (outside the CDR3, taken from reference TRBV11-2 and TRBJ2-7): EAGVAQSPRYKIIEKRQSVAFWCNPISGHATLYWYQQILGQGPKLLIQFQNNGVVDDSQLPKDRFSAERLKGVDSTLKIQPAKLEDSAVYLCASSFTSSGLNSYEQYFGPGTRLTVT.

This clone was seen a handful of times. This chain uses TRBV2 with TRBJ1-2; no reliable D call. CDR1 is SNHLY and CDR2 is FYNNEI in the germline V gene. The CDR3 spans 11 residues. V was pared by 6 bases and J by 7 bases, with 9 bases between. The CDR3 spells CASRSGFGYTF. In DNA form, the CDR3 reads TGTGCCAGCAGATCCGGGTTTGGCTACACCTTC.

The V and J genes are TRBV18 and TRBJ1-2, with 7 nucleotides matching TRBD1. The J segment lost 6 bases and the V segment lost 3 bases, leaving 4 bases of the junction unmatched. The CDR3 length is 13 residues. From germline, CDR1 is KGHSH and CDR2 LQKENI. CDR3 amino acids: CASSPNRGDGYTF. The CDR3 nucleotides are TGTGCCAGCTCACCCAACAGGGGTGATGGCTACACCTTC.

This clone has a handful of counts. This sequence joins TRBV11-2 and TRBJ2-3; tentative D call: TRBD2 (7 bases). The germline gives CDR1 SGHAT, CDR2 FQNNGV. Trimming left V 5 bases short and J 2 bases short, with 14 bases between. The CDR3 runs to 15 residues. This chain's CDR3 is CASSRGAGDTDTQYF. CDR3 bases: TGTGCCAGCAGCCGGGGGGCCGGGGACACAGATACGCAGTATTTT.

The chain joins TRBV2 to TRBJ2-4; 9 bases are shared with TRBD1. V was pared by 6 bases and J by 6 bases, with 3 bases of the junction left unmatched. Germline CDR1 reads SNHLY; CDR2 reads FYNNEI. CDR3 size: 13 residues. CDR3 protein: CASRGQGTNIQYF. The DNA for the CDR3 is TGTGCCAGCAGGGGACAGGGCACAAACATTCAGTACTTC.

V gene TRBV18 combines with J gene TRBJ1-3, with a possible D match to TRBD1 (6 bases). Trimming left V 4 bases short and J 4 bases short, with 14 bases between. The CDR3 is 15 residues long. The germline CDR1 and CDR2 sequences are KGHSH and LQKENI. Here the CDR3 DNA reads TGTGCCAGCTCACGTGCGGGGGCGCGAGGAAACACCATATATTTT. This translates into CASSRAGARGNTIYF.

The J gene is TRBJ1-4, the V gene TRBV5-4; possibly TRBD1 for D (6 bases). Germline V CDR1 and CDR2: SGHNT, YYREEE (reference sequence). The CDR3 is 15 residues long. The V gene lost 2 bases and the J gene lost 5 bases, with 13 bases spanning the gap. CDR3 DNA sequence: TGTGCCAGCAGCTTTAGACAGGAGGCAAATGAAAAACTGTTTTTT. Protein product: CASSFRQEANEKLFF.

In its sample, this clone was seen a few times. The CDR3 nucleotides are TGCAGCGCTAAGGACTGGACCAGCTCAGATACGCAGTATTTT. Translating it yields CSAKDWTSSDTQYF. The J gene is TRBJ2-3, the V gene TRBV29-1; D possibly corresponds to TRBD2 (5 bases). CDR3 length equals 14 residues. The germline V gene encodes CDR1 SQVTM and CDR2 ANQGSEA. Trimming left V 7 bases short and J 4 bases short, with 18 bases between.

This clone was detected a few times. The chain carries TRBV28 and TRBJ2-1; maybe TRBD2 (5 bases). Germline V CDR1 and CDR2: MDHEN, SYDVKM. The CDR3 totals 15 residues. Trimming stripped 6 bases from V and 3 bases from J, with 15 bases between. In nucleotides, the CDR3 is TGTGCCAGCAGAGAGGGTGGAGGCAACTACAATGAGCAGTTCTTC. Translation gives CASREGGGNYNEQFF.